This T cell receptor beta chain was sequenced in a study of cytomegalovirus exposure and HLA in healthy donors. On this clone: Its antigen is currently unknown.

Study conclusions and caveats: Most TCR beta V segments were productive about 87% or about 30% of the time in an earlier analysis.

PCR was performed using 60 Vbeta and 13 Jbeta primers. TCRdb's copy holds only in-frame clones and misses some; the assay was immunoSEQ multiplex PCR. The table lists nearly 110,000 clones, around 79% of them singletons. The CDR3 extends over 13 amino acids. The chain couples TRBV7-5 to TRBJ2-2; the table's D call, TRBD2, has no DNA check behind it. TRBV7-5 is given as a pseudogene. The TCR was taken from a man aged 55 to 70 in good health and CMV-seronegative. Sequencing was carried out using PBMCs. The DNA of the CDR3 is TGTGTCAGAAGCGGGTTCGGGAACGGGGAGCTGTTTTTT. Amino acid sequence: CVRSGFGNGELFF.